Below are 27 T cell receptor beta chains sequenced from a single sample in a study of T cells expressing NK-cell markers. TCRdb re-analyzed the 5' RACE reads; it lists each CDR3 protein once, without DNA. The sample includes approximately 170,000 distinct CDR3 sequences. Sequenced sample: blood T cells: a sorted CD56 or NKG2C T cell subset, CD4+ or CD8+ T cells, or bulk PBMC T cells (not recorded which). Receptor source: a man aged 18-75 years in good health.

The chain joins TRBV18 to TRBJ2-5. This CDR3 is built from 14 residues. Germline V gives CDR1 KGHSH, CDR2 LQKENI. The CDR3 sequence is CASSRTGSQETQYF. Based on the CDR3 plus reference TRBV18 and TRBJ2-5, the full variable domain is NAGVMQNPRHLVRRRGQEARLRCSPMKGHSHVYWYRQLPEEGLKFMVYLQKENIIDESGMPKERFSAEFPKEGPSILRIQQVVRGDSAAYFCASSRTGSQETQYFGPGTRLLVL.

The chain is built from TRBV10-3 and TRBJ2-7; TCRdb's D gene call, TRBD1, goes unchecked for lack of DNA. Germline CDR1 ENHRY, CDR2 SYGVKD. The CDR3 length is 13 residues. This CDR3 is CAIGPGGPFEQYF.

J is TRBJ1-5 and V is TRBV6-5. The germline gives CDR1 MNHEY, CDR2 SVGAGI. CDR3 size: 15 residues. This CDR3 reads CASSYSSGGFQPQHF.

J is TRBJ2-1 and V is TRBV5-6; the D call from TCRdb, TRBD2, cannot be confirmed without DNA. The CDR3 length is 14 residues. The germline gives CDR1 SGHDT, CDR2 YYEEEE. The CDR3 region is CASSQRGYYNEQFF.

The CDR3: CASSSGTGGEAFF. V usage is TRBV3-1 and J usage is TRBJ1-1; the D gene TCRdb calls, TRBD1, cannot be checked with no DNA. The CDR3 length is 13 residues. CDR1 is LGHDT, CDR2 YNNKEL, per germline (reference sequence).

The chain uses TRBV11-2 and TRBJ2-5; lacking DNA, the TRBD2 call made by TCRdb goes unchecked. Germline CDR1 and CDR2: SGHAT and FQNNGV. The CDR3 totals 18 residues. The CDR3 region is CASSRLAGGFDMSETQYF.

CDR3 sequence reads: CASSSPPEMNTEAFF. This sequence joins TRBV6-5 and TRBJ1-1. Looked up from germline, CDR1 is MNHEY and CDR2 is SVGAGI. This CDR3 contains 15 residues.

The chain recombines TRBV29-1 with TRBJ2-7; as DNA is missing, the TRBD1 call by TCRdb cannot be tested. Germline CDR1 SQVTM, CDR2 ANQGSEA. This CDR3 region has 16 residues. CDR3 residues: CSVEVYRQGVFYEQYF.

The V call is TRBV24-1, the J call TRBJ2-2; TCRdb gives TRBD1 as the D gene, but with no DNA this cannot be confirmed. The germline gives CDR1 KGHDR, CDR2 SFDVKD. This CDR3 has 17 residues. The CDR3 loop is CATSDSDREVRTGELFF.

V and J are TRBV28 and TRBJ2-7; the TCRdb D gene call, TRBD1, has no DNA to confirm it. CDR3 length equals 14 residues. The germline V gene encodes CDR1 MDHEN and CDR2 SYDVKM. This CDR3 is CATRGGGSSYEQYF. The full variable domain, completed using reference TRBV28 and TRBJ2-7, is DVKVTQSSRYLVKRTGEKVFLECVQDMDHENMFWYRQDPGLGLRLIYFSYDVKMKEKGDIPEGYSVSREKKERFSLILESASTNQTSMYLCATRGGGSSYEQYFGPGTRLTVT.

This chain joins TRBV11-1 and TRBJ2-5; TCRdb reports TRBD1, a call that lacks DNA to check it against. Germline lookup yields CDR1 SGHAT and CDR2 FQDESV (reference sequence). The CDR3 has 19 amino acids. CDR3 region: CASSLVAAGGRLAQETQYF.

The chain joins TRBV28 to TRBJ2-3; the D call from TCRdb, TRBD2, cannot be confirmed without DNA. Germline loops: CDR1 MDHEN, CDR2 SYDVKM. This CDR3 has 15 amino acids. The CDR3 here is CASSWAGGQLDTQYF.

The chain uses TRBV2 and TRBJ2-7. This CDR3 is 15 amino acids long. The V gene's germline CDR1 is SNHLY and CDR2 FYNNEI. The CDR3: CASSEALRSSYEQYF.

The chain recombines TRBV18 with TRBJ1-3. CDR3 length: 14 amino acids. The germline V gene encodes CDR1 KGHSH and CDR2 LQKENI. CDR3 sequence: CASSPPGPGNTIYF.

The V and J genes are TRBV6-2 or TRBV6-3 and TRBJ2-7; TCRdb's D call, TRBD1, is unchecked because there is no DNA. This CDR3 spans 14 amino acids. CDR1 is MNHEY and CDR2 is SVGEGT in the germline V gene. CDR3 residues: CASTPGRISYEQYF.

This rearrangement joins TRBV13 to TRBJ2-7; the TRBD1 assignment by TCRdb is unverifiable without DNA. The length of the CDR3 is 14 residues. Per the germline V gene, CDR1 is PRHDT and CDR2 is FYEKMQ (reference sequence). The CDR3: CASSASGQAYEQYF.

V and J are TRBV11-2 and TRBJ2-7; the TCRdb call, TRBD2, lacks DNA for checking. The CDR3 covers 17 residues. Per the germline V gene, CDR1 is SGHAT and CDR2 is FQNNGV. CDR3 region: CASSLDGLAGAAYEQYF.

This rearrangement joins TRBV14 to TRBJ1-2; TCRdb proposes TRBD1, but this gene call is untestable without DNA. This CDR3 region has 13 residues. Germline lookup yields CDR1 SGHDN and CDR2 FVKESK. CDR3 region: CASSLGTGAGDTF.

The CDR3 loop is CASSRRGENQETQYF. The chain recombines TRBV5-4 with TRBJ2-5; TCRdb outputs TRBD1, but without DNA this stays unchecked. The CDR3 is made up of 15 amino acids. Germline V gene data show CDR1 as SGHNT and CDR2 as YYREEE (reference sequence).

The V gene is TRBV28, the J gene TRBJ1-1; TCRdb's assignment of TRBD1 cannot be checked, as there is no DNA. Germline V gene data show CDR1 as MDHEN and CDR2 as SYDVKM. The CDR3 runs 16 residues. The CDR3 reads CASKKHTGTVNTEAFF. Complete variable domain (other parts from reference TRBV28 and TRBJ1-1): DVKVTQSSRYLVKRTGEKVFLECVQDMDHENMFWYRQDPGLGLRLIYFSYDVKMKEKGDIPEGYSVSREKKERFSLILESASTNQTSMYLCASKKHTGTVNTEAFFGQGTRLTVV.

The rearrangement joins TRBV5-1 to TRBJ1-1. This CDR3 has 13 amino acids. Germline CDR1 SGHRS, CDR2 YFSETQ. This CDR3 is CASQLSGGTEAFF.

CDR3: CASTARTVYSNQPQHF. The gene calls are TRBV28 and TRBJ1-5; TCRdb's D gene call, TRBD1, goes unchecked for lack of DNA. CDR1 MDHEN and CDR2 SYDVKM come from the germline V gene. This CDR3 region has 16 residues. Variable domain in full (rest from reference TRBV28 and TRBJ1-5): DVKVTQSSRYLVKRTGEKVFLECVQDMDHENMFWYRQDPGLGLRLIYFSYDVKMKEKGDIPEGYSVSREKKERFSLILESASTNQTSMYLCASTARTVYSNQPQHFGDGTRLSIL.

This chain joins TRBV7-2 and TRBJ2-7; there is no DNA to check the TCRdb D call of TRBD1. Germline V CDR1 and CDR2: SGHTA, FQGNSA. There are 16 residues in the CDR3. CDR3 amino acids: CASSHEGTDYSYEQYF.

Here the CDR3 reads CASSDSPGGYNEQFF. The rearrangement links TRBV6-4 to TRBJ2-1; TCRdb selects TRBD1, and the lack of DNA leaves this call unchecked. The germline V gene has CDR1 MRHNA and CDR2 SNTAGT. This CDR3 spans 15 amino acids.

This CDR3 is CASSPQRDIEYQPQHF. The chain has TRBV19 and TRBJ1-5; without DNA, the TCRdb call of TRBD1 cannot be checked. Germline V gives CDR1 LNHDA, CDR2 SQIVND (reference sequence). The CDR3 loop spans 16 amino acids.

This CDR3 reads CAISEVIAGNSYNEQFF. The chain employs TRBV10-3 and TRBJ2-1; without DNA, the TCRdb call of TRBD2 cannot be checked. Germline values: CDR1 ENHRY, CDR2 SYGVKD. The CDR3 covers 17 residues.

This chain links TRBV2 with TRBJ1-5. Germline CDR1 is SNHLY and CDR2 is FYNNEI. This CDR3 spans 14 amino acids. CDR3 protein: CASSDFYGNQPQHF.